The 26 T cell receptor beta chains presented below share a single source sample, sequenced in a study of cytomegalovirus exposure and HLA in healthy donors. Primers included in the PCR were 60 Vbeta and 13 Jbeta primers. TCRdb's table, derived via immunoSEQ multiplex PCR, lists solely in-frame clones and lacks some. The sample yields about 130,000 clones, roughly four fifths seen once. Specimen: PBMCs. These receptors all come from a man younger than 40 in good health and CMV-seronegative.

V usage is TRBV30 and J usage is TRBJ2-5; 7 positions match TRBD2. Per the germline V gene, CDR1 is GTSNPN and CDR2 is SVGIG (reference sequence). J gave up 2 bases and V 0 bases, and 0 bases lay outside the gene matches. This CDR3 comprises 13 residues. CDR3 residues: CAWSVLAQETQYF. Here the CDR3 DNA reads TGTGCCTGGAGTGTACTAGCGCAAGAGACCCAGTACTTC.

This chain joins TRBV7-9 and TRBJ2-3; TRBD1 might be the D (6 bases). The CDR3 is made up of 16 amino acids. The V end was cut by 7 bases, the J end by 1 base, with 18 bases between. Germline assignment: CDR1 SEHNR and CDR2 FQNEAQ (reference sequence). The CDR3 DNA follows: TGTGCCAGCAACTCAAGGGGGAAATCGGGCACAGATACGCAGTATTTT. Encoded protein: CASNSRGKSGTDTQYF.

The chain couples TRBV19 to TRBJ1-2; a possible D gene is TRBD1 (5 bases). V dropped 4 bases and J dropped 8 bases, with 26 bases sitting between them. The CDR3 contains 17 residues. CDR1 LNHDA and CDR2 SQIVND come from the germline V gene (reference sequence). The CDR3 nucleotides read TGTGCCAGTAGTACCATTTTGACCGGGAGGCAGGGTTACGGCTACACCTTC. Its protein product is CASSTILTGRQGYGYTF.

The rearrangement uses TRBV28 and TRBJ2-5; 7 bases are a match to TRBD2. The CDR3 has 16 residues. V shed 4 bases, J shed 0 bases, and the junction held 8 bases outside the gene matches. Germline V gives CDR1 MDHEN, CDR2 SYDVKM. For the CDR3, the DNA is TGTGCCAGCAGTTCGTCACGGGACTACTACCAAGAGACCCAGTACTTC. This codes for CASSSSRDYYQETQYF.

Notes on this clone: This sample includes further DNA sequences coding for the same CDR3. The rearrangement uses TRBV9 and TRBJ2-1, with TRBD2 as a possible D gene (5 bases). This CDR3 is built from 11 residues. Looked up from germline, CDR1 is SGDLS and CDR2 is YYNGEE. The V end lost 0 bases, the J end lost 10 bases, and 5 bases lay between the germline ends. This chain's CDR3 is CASSVGREQFF. CDR3 nucleotides: TGTGCCAGCAGCGTAGGGAGGGAGCAGTTCTTC.

The genes are TRBV28 and TRBJ1-2; D possibly corresponds to TRBD1 (6 bases). This CDR3 is built from 14 residues. V was pared by 4 bases and J by 4 bases, with 13 bases between. CDR1 and CDR2 (germline): MDHEN, SYDVKM. CDR3 sequence reads: CASSSGDTFYGYTF. In DNA form, the CDR3 reads TGTGCCAGCAGTTCAGGGGACACCTTCTATGGCTACACCTTC.

The chain recombines TRBV5-4 with TRBJ2-1; perhaps TRBD1 as D (6 bases). Trimming took off 4 bases at V and 0 bases at J, with 14 bases between the two ends. This CDR3 comprises 16 residues. Germline values: CDR1 SGHNT, CDR2 YYREEE (reference sequence). CDR3 loop: CASSPQGASSYNEQFF. The CDR3 DNA reads as TGTGCCAGCAGCCCACAGGGTGCCAGCTCCTACAATGAGCAGTTCTTC.

The chain carries TRBV19 and TRBJ1-1; weak D call: TRBD1 (6 bases). Deletions cut 7 bases from V and 0 bases from J, with 15 bases between. This CDR3 contains 15 residues. The germline V gene encodes CDR1 LNHDA and CDR2 SQIVND (reference sequence). In nucleotides, the CDR3 is TGTGCCAGTACTCGCTCGGGGGGCTTGAACACTGAAGCTTTCTTT. Translation: CASTRSGGLNTEAFF.

The gene calls are TRBV2 and TRBJ2-7; 8 nucleotides match TRBD1. Trimming took 7 bases from V and 2 from J; bases not matched to a gene: 7. Per germline, CDR1 SNHLY and CDR2 FYNNEI. The CDR3 loop spans 14 amino acids. The CDR3 protein is CASKTDRVTYEQYF. In DNA, the CDR3 is TGTGCCAGCAAGACGGACAGGGTAACCTACGAGCAGTACTTC.

The gene calls are TRBV11-2 and TRBJ1-2, with TRBD1 identical over 10 bases. The CDR3 sequence is 15 residues long. Looked up from germline, CDR1 is SGHAT and CDR2 is FQNNGV. The V segment lost 5 bases and the J segment 7 bases; nucleotides outside the gene matches: 10. The CDR3 spells CASSQSTGGDRGYTF. The CDR3 DNA sequence: TGTGCCAGCAGCCAATCGACAGGGGGCGATCGTGGCTACACCTTC.

The CDR3 loop is CASSTRESGANVLTF. CDR3 in DNA: TGTGCCAGCAGCACCCGGGAATCTGGGGCCAACGTCCTGACTTTC. The chain links TRBV13 to TRBJ2-6; maybe TRBD2 (5 bases). CDR1 and CDR2 (germline): PRHDT, FYEKMQ (reference sequence). V lost 5 bases to trimming and J lost 1 base, with 9 bases between them. This CDR3 is 15 amino acids long.

The rearrangement uses TRBV28 and TRBJ2-1; the match to TRBD2 covers 11 bases. Germline V lookup: CDR1 MDHEN, CDR2 SYDVKM. CDR3 length: 17 residues. The V and J ends lost 6 bases and 8 bases, in that order; junction bases with no gene match: 15. The CDR3, as DNA: TGTGCCAGCAGAATTCCCAAGATAGCGGGAGGGCCCTATGAGCAGTTCTTC. This codes for CASRIPKIAGGPYEQFF. The whole variable domain, remainder taken from reference TRBV28 and TRBJ2-1, is DVKVTQSSRYLVKRTGEKVFLECVQDMDHENMFWYRQDPGLGLRLIYFSYDVKMKEKGDIPEGYSVSREKKERFSLILESASTNQTSMYLCASRIPKIAGGPYEQFFGPGTRLTVL.

The chain is built from TRBV11-2 and TRBJ2-5; 10 nucleotides match TRBD1. J gave up 5 bases and V 7 bases, and 7 bases lay outside the gene matches. Germline CDR1 reads SGHAT; CDR2 reads FQNNGV. The CDR3 consists of 14 residues. The CDR3 nucleotides read TGTGCCAGCATCGACAGGGGGCGTGAGGAGACCCAGTACTTC. Protein sequence: CASIDRGREETQYF. The variable domain in full, with the rest retrieved from reference TRBV11-2 and TRBJ2-5, is EAGVAQSPRYKIIEKRQSVAFWCNPISGHATLYWYQQILGQGPKLLIQFQNNGVVDDSQLPKDRFSAERLKGVDSTLKIQPAKLEDSAVYLCASIDRGREETQYFGPGTRLLVL.

The genes are TRBV13 and TRBJ2-7; 7 bases fit TRBD2. Germline trimming cut 5 bases from V and 7 bases from J; bases unmatched to any gene: 11. The germline CDR1 and CDR2 sequences are PRHDT and FYEKMQ (reference sequence). The CDR3 runs 14 residues. CDR3 coding DNA: TGTGCCAGCAGCAAACCGAGCGGGGTCAGGGAGCAGTACTTC. Amino acids: CASSKPSGVREQYF.

The chain carries TRBV7-9 and TRBJ2-7; perhaps TRBD2 as D (6 bases). Trimming removed 5 bases at V and 1 base at J, with 12 bases between. The CDR3 length is 14 residues. From germline, CDR1 is SEHNR and CDR2 FQNEAQ (reference sequence). As DNA, the CDR3 is TGTGCCAGCAGCGCCGGACGGGGGTCCTACGAGCAGTACTTC. It encodes CASSAGRGSYEQYF. The full variable domain, its missing parts supplied by reference TRBV7-9 and TRBJ2-7, is DTGVSQNPRHKITKRGQNVTFRCDPISEHNRLYWYRQTLGQGPEFLTYFQNEAQLEKSRLLSDRFSAERPKGSFSTLEIQRTEQGDSAMYLCASSAGRGSYEQYFGPGTRLTVT.

V usage is TRBV7-3 and J usage is TRBJ2-1, with 8 bases aligning to TRBD2. Germline V gene sequence: CDR1 SGHTA, CDR2 FQGTGA. The CDR3 has 16 residues. After removal of 1 base from V and 3 bases from J, the junction contained 5 bases not matched to a gene. This CDR3 is CASSLMAGGYYNEQFF. DNA for the CDR3: TGTGCCAGCAGCTTAATGGCGGGGGGATACTACAATGAGCAGTTCTTC.

The CDR3 coding sequence is TGTGCCAGCAGTGGCGCTAACTATGGCTACACCTTC. It yields the protein CASSGANYGYTF. This chain uses TRBV2 with TRBJ1-2; no clear D. Germline values: CDR1 SNHLY, CDR2 FYNNEI. Deletions cut 4 bases from V and 0 bases from J, with 3 bases between. This CDR3 comprises 12 residues.

Only a few counts were recorded for this clone. The CDR3 loop is CASRVSRDNQPQHF. CDR3 nucleotide sequence: TGTGCCAGCAGAGTGTCCAGGGACAATCAGCCCCAGCATTTT. The chain is built from TRBV2 and TRBJ1-5; D is possibly TRBD1 (5 bases). The V gene lost 6 bases and the J gene lost 3 bases, with 12 bases spanning the gap. Germline V gene sequence: CDR1 SNHLY, CDR2 FYNNEI. The CDR3 length is 14 residues.

This rearrangement joins TRBV5-8 to TRBJ2-5; possibly TRBD2 for D (6 bases). This CDR3 region has 15 residues. V gave up 0 bases and J gave up 1 base, with 10 bases separating them. Germline assignment: CDR1 SGHTS and CDR2 YDEGEE. In nucleotides, the CDR3 is TGTGCCAGCAGCTTGGAAGGGACTGCCCAAGAGACCCAGTACTTC. Residues: CASSLEGTAQETQYF.

This clone was found once. V is TRBV4-2 and J is TRBJ1-1; D uncertain. In germline, CDR1 is LGHNA, CDR2 YNFKEQ. This CDR3 has 14 residues. Between the trimmed V and J ends, which lost 0 bases and 5 bases, there was a span of 10 bases. For the CDR3, the DNA is TGTGCCAGCAGCCAAGATCCCGCGGGGACTGAAGCTTTCTTT. This gives the protein CASSQDPAGTEAFF.

This sequence joins TRBV19 and TRBJ1-2; a weak D match, TRBD1 (6 bases). Looked up from germline, CDR1 is LNHDA and CDR2 is SQIVND (reference sequence). CDR3 size: 15 residues. V was clipped by 6 bases and J by 2 bases, with 16 bases between them. CDR3: CASSLTGPLNYGYTF. The CDR3 bases are TGTGCCAGTAGCCTGACAGGACCGCTCAACTATGGCTACACCTTC.

The chain combines TRBV4-1 with TRBJ1-5; TRBD1 might be the D (6 bases). Per germline, CDR1 MGHRA and CDR2 YSYEKL. With 0 bases removed from V and 7 bases from J, the gap between germline ends came to 19 bases. This CDR3 is built from 17 residues. The CDR3 region is CASSQDGADRSLQPQHF. The CDR3 DNA reads as TGCGCCAGCAGCCAAGATGGGGCGGACAGAAGTCTCCAGCCCCAGCATTTT.

The chain carries TRBV28 and TRBJ1-1, with D unclear. The CDR3 consists of 10 residues. The V end lost 6 bases, the J end lost 8 bases, and 7 bases lay between the germline ends. Per germline, CDR1 MDHEN and CDR2 SYDVKM. As DNA, the CDR3 is TGTGCCAGCAGCTCAGTAGAAGCTTTCTTT. Its protein is CASSSVEAFF. Variable domain in full (rest from reference TRBV28 and TRBJ1-1): DVKVTQSSRYLVKRTGEKVFLECVQDMDHENMFWYRQDPGLGLRLIYFSYDVKMKEKGDIPEGYSVSREKKERFSLILESASTNQTSMYLCASSSVEAFFGQGTRLTVV.

The chain combines TRBV5-4 with TRBJ2-5; TRBD2 aligns across 12 bases. Germline CDR1 SGHNT, CDR2 YYREEE (reference sequence). The V gene end was trimmed by 2 bases and the J gene end by 3 bases; junction bases not matched to a gene: 2. The CDR3 contains 15 residues. CDR3 nucleotides: TGTGCCAGCAGCTTTTGGACTAGCGGGGAAGAGACCCAGTACTTC. This codes for CASSFWTSGEETQYF.

The chain couples TRBV27 to TRBJ2-2, with a tentative D call TRBD2 (5 bases). This CDR3 has 17 amino acids. The germline V and J ends were trimmed by 3 bases and 3 bases, with 17 bases remaining between them. Germline CDR1 and CDR2: MNHEY and SMNVEV (reference sequence). In DNA, the CDR3 is TGTGCCAGCAGTTTGATTTTGGGCGCGCGGGACACCGGGGAGCTGTTTTTT. Residues: CASSLILGARDTGELFF.

Points on this clone: Other DNA sequences in the sample encode the same CDR3. The gene calls are TRBV7-2 and TRBJ1-4; TRBD1 might be the D (6 bases). Germline values: CDR1 SGHTA, CDR2 FQGNSA. V was trimmed by 3 bases and J by 2 bases, leaving 7 bases between them. The CDR3 has 14 residues. The CDR3 nucleotides are TGTGCCAGCAGCTTTCAGGGGACTAATGAAAAACTGTTTTTT. It specifies CASSFQGTNEKLFF.